This record looks at one T cell receptor (beta chain) sequence and its context. There are 15 residues in the CDR3. The germline gives CDR1 MDHEN, CDR2 SYDVKM. Trimming cost V 4 bases and J 8 bases, with 18 bases left between them. According to the study, genomic DNA was the template for TCR beta VDJ and CDR3 profiling. TCRdb used MiXCR to reprocess the reads, holding one entry per CDR3 protein. Here the sample spans approximately 80,000 distinct CDR3 sequences, about 70% being singletons. Flow cytometry had shown expanded CD8+CD57+ cells in the patients chosen for sequencing. A severe acquired aplastic anemia diagnosis applied to all patients. This entry is derived from a study of CD8+CD57+ T cells in acquired aplastic anemia.

The clonotype originates from a human donor with aplastic anemia. The V call is TRBV28, the J call TRBJ2-1; D is perhaps TRBD1 (6 bases). The sample taken for sequencing was sorted CD4+, CD8+, or CD8+CD57+ T cells (not recorded which) from PBMCs. The CDR3 DNA sequence: TGTGCCAGCAGTTCGCCACAGGGTTATAACCATGAGCAGTTCTTC. Its translation is CASSSPQGYNHEQFF.